This T cell receptor (beta chain) was profiled in a study of blood T cell repertoires in COVID-19. Study-wide background: Samples taken during acute and convalescent COVID-19 were collected in the United States, Italy and Spain. Sources were T cells, B-cell-depleted T cells, or PBMCs; the material itself was cDNA or gDNA.

Original handling: Reference gene primers were amplified, and this amplification served to estimate nucleated cell counts. Only in-frame clones appear in the TCRdb table, and some are missing; sequencing was by immunoSEQ multiplex PCR. That table is the source of V, J and clone size, and D and trimming were worked out from the DNA. The profile shows roughly 100,000 clones, 80% to 85% of them singletons. This TCR derives from a woman of 80 years or more with acute or convalescent COVID-19. The sample taken for sequencing was peripheral blood.

CDR3 in amino acids: CASSLTGEGIQYF. The CDR3 region has the DNA TGTGCCAGCAGCCTTACAGGGGAAGGCATTCAGTACTTC. This rearrangement joins TRBV9 to TRBJ2-4; 7 bases match TRBD1. Germline trimming cut 4 bases from V and 9 bases from J; bases unmatched to any gene: 7. Germline lookup yields CDR1 SGDLS and CDR2 YYNGEE. The CDR3 is 13 amino acids.